What follows are 16 T cell receptor beta chains derived from one specimen sequenced in a study of T cell repertoires in cytomegalovirus infection. TCRdb recomputed calls from the reads with MiXCR, one row per CDR3 protein. The repertoire has about 740,000 distinct CDR3 sequences, about 40% of them found once; the top ten carry around 2.8%. Sequenced material: PBMCs. These receptors originate from a human donor in good health (CMV status not recorded). Some clones in this sample may be carry-over from other donors' samples.

The rearrangement joins TRBV6-6 to TRBJ2-3; 9 positions match TRBD2. The CDR3 is 16 residues long. The germline gives CDR1 MNHNY, CDR2 SVGAGI (reference sequence). V was pared by 5 bases and J by 3 bases, with 9 bases of the junction left unmatched. The CDR3 loop is CASSRLAAYQTDTQYF. CDR3 nucleotide sequence: TGTGCCAGCAGTCGACTAGCGGCCTATCAAACAGATACGCAGTATTTT.

This chain uses TRBV27 with TRBJ1-1; D call uncertain. CDR3 length: 14 amino acids. Per the germline V gene, CDR1 is MNHEY and CDR2 is SMNVEV (reference sequence). The germline V and J ends were trimmed by 7 bases and 5 bases, with 17 bases remaining between them. This chain's CDR3 is CASIQDRSGTEAFF. CDR3 DNA: TGTGCCAGCATCCAGGACCGGAGTGGAACTGAAGCTTTCTTT.

This clonotype has just a few counts. The chain is built from TRBV7-8 and TRBJ1-6; possible D gene TRBD1, 5 bases. V lost 2 bases to trimming and J lost 7 bases, with 15 bases between them. Germline-derived CDR1 and CDR2 are SGHVS and FQNEAQ. CDR3 length: 16 residues. This CDR3 is CASSLKAAGTNSPLHF. The DNA for the CDR3 is TGTGCCAGCAGCTTAAAAGCGGCAGGGACCAATTCACCCCTCCACTTT. The variable domain in full, completed from reference TRBV7-8 and TRBJ1-6, reads GAGVSQSPRYKVAKRGQDVALRCDPISGHVSLFWYQQALGQGPEFLTYFQNEAQLDKSGLPSDRFFAERPEGSVSTLKIQRTQQEDSAVYLCASSLKAAGTNSPLHFGNGTRLTVT.

J is TRBJ2-7 and V is TRBV20-1, with D possibly being TRBD2 (5 bases). The V gene lost 5 bases and the J gene lost 1 base, with 24 bases spanning the gap. CDR1 is DFQATT, CDR2 SNEGSKA, per germline (reference sequence). This CDR3 has 17 amino acids. CDR3 nucleotides: TGCAGTGCTGGAGGATCTTCAAGTGCGGTTTCATCCTACGAGCAGTACTTC. It encodes CSAGGSSSAVSSYEQYF.

With regard to this clonotype: The junction does not match germline at one end; this may be a read error. The rearrangement joins TRBV20-1 to TRBJ1-5, with D possibly TRBD1 on 5 matching bases. The CDR3 extends over 15 amino acids. The V gene's germline CDR1 is DFQATT and CDR2 SNEGSKA (reference sequence). The CDR3 DNA reads TGCAGTGCTACTACTTCCGGAAAGGGGAGACAGCCCGAGCATTTT. Amino acid sequence: CSATTSGKGRQPEHF.

This clonotype was found a few times. The V call is TRBV27, the J call TRBJ2-6; D is perhaps TRBD1 (5 bases). The CDR3 extends over 15 amino acids. V was cut by 7 bases and J by 4 bases, with 14 bases left in between. Germline loops: CDR1 MNHEY, CDR2 SMNVEV (reference sequence). The CDR3 here is CASKKGSVGANVLTF. CDR3 bases: TGTGCCAGCAAGAAGGGGTCTGTGGGGGCCAACGTCCTGACTTTC.

This rearrangement joins TRBV27 to TRBJ1-1; D ambiguous. Germline loops: CDR1 MNHEY, CDR2 SMNVEV (reference sequence). The CDR3 extends over 16 amino acids. V lost 2 bases and J 6 bases, leaving 19 bases between the germline ends. CDR3 sequence (DNA): TGTGCCAGCAGTTTAATGGGCGACGATGGACGAGCTGAAGCTTTCTTT. It yields the protein CASSLMGDDGRAEAFF.

This clonotype was picked up a small number of times. CDR3 in DNA: TGTGCCAGCAGTGCGACTAGCGGGAGGGCCCTCAATGAGCAGTTCTTC. The encoded protein is CASSATSGRALNEQFF. The chain employs TRBV6-2 or TRBV6-3 and TRBJ2-1; 14 bases are a match to TRBD2. J was trimmed by 6 bases and V by 5 bases; bases with no gene match: 6. The CDR3 covers 16 residues. The germline gives CDR1 MNHEY, CDR2 SVGEGT.

J is TRBJ2-1 and V is TRBV12-3 or TRBV12-4; the match to TRBD2 covers 10 bases. The CDR3 covers 16 residues. V lost 5 bases to trimming and J lost 7 bases; unmatched junction nucleotides: 11. The CDR3: CASSISTSGVGNEQFF. CDR3 DNA sequence: TGTGCCAGCAGTATCTCTACTAGCGGGGTAGGGAATGAGCAGTTCTTC.

The chain is built from TRBV6-1 and TRBJ2-1, with 7 bases matching TRBD1. The ends lost 7 bases at V and 9 bases at J; junction bases unmatched: 9. Germline V gene lookup returns CDR1 MNHNS and CDR2 SASEGT. CDR3 length: 13 amino acids. The CDR3 sequence: CASTPDRDGEQFF. The CDR3 region has the DNA TGTGCCAGCACCCCAGACAGGGATGGTGAGCAGTTCTTC.

This rearrangement joins TRBV2 to TRBJ1-1; weak D call: TRBD1 (6 bases). This CDR3 comprises 12 residues. Per the germline V gene, CDR1 is SNHLY and CDR2 is FYNNEI. V gave up 4 bases and J gave up 8 bases, with 11 bases separating them. The CDR3 sequence: CASSARDMEAFF. For the CDR3, the DNA is TGTGCCAGCAGTGCCCGGGACATGGAAGCTTTCTTT.

CDR3 nucleotides: TGTGCCATCAGTGAGTCCGGGGGGCCGGGCTATGGCTACACCTTC. Translating it yields CAISESGGPGYGYTF. The chain couples TRBV10-3 to TRBJ1-2; possible D gene TRBD1, 6 bases. CDR1 and CDR2 from the germline V gene are ENHRY and SYGVKD. Trimming took 0 bases from V and 4 from J, leaving 12 bases between them. The CDR3 loop spans 15 amino acids.

CDR3 in amino acids: CASSLRTAGELFF. In DNA, the CDR3 is TGTGCCAGCAGCTTACGGACGGCCGGGGAGCTGTTTTTT. The gene calls are TRBV7-2 and TRBJ2-2; no clear D. The V end was cut by 2 bases, the J end by 6 bases, with 7 bases between. This CDR3 comprises 13 residues. In germline, CDR1 is SGHTA, CDR2 FQGNSA.

Only a few counts were recorded for this clonotype. V gene TRBV4-1 combines with J gene TRBJ2-6; D remains ambiguous. Germline V gene data show CDR1 as MGHRA and CDR2 as YSYEKL. With 0 bases removed from V and 0 bases from J, the gap between germline ends came to 3 bases. This CDR3 region has 15 residues. CDR3 nucleotides: TGCGCCAGCAGCCAAGATAACTCTGGGGCCAACGTCCTGACTTTC. Translation gives CASSQDNSGANVLTF.

This clonotype was detected a few times. V usage is TRBV7-2 and J usage is TRBJ2-3, with a tentative D call TRBD2 (6 bases). The CDR3 runs 15 residues. V shed 3 bases and J shed 0 bases, with 10 bases lying between them. CDR1 and CDR2 (germline): SGHTA, FQGNSA. The CDR3 coding sequence is TGTGCCAGCAGCTTCGACGGGGGAAGCACAGATACGCAGTATTTT. Residues: CASSFDGGSTDTQYF.

Many counts were recorded for this clonotype. The chain couples TRBV7-8 to TRBJ2-2; 12 bases match TRBD2. Germline values: CDR1 SGHVS, CDR2 FQNEAQ. CDR3 length: 20 amino acids. J gave up 1 base and V 3 bases, and 12 bases lay outside the gene matches. For the CDR3, the DNA is TGTGCCAGCAGCTTGAGACTAGCGGGAGTGGATGGTTGGAACACCGGGGAGCTGTTTTTT. Translation gives CASSLRLAGVDGWNTGELFF.